This T cell receptor beta chain was profiled in a study of T cell responses to AZD1222 COVID-19 vaccine. Assay used: immunoSEQ multiplex PCR; TCRdb lists only in-frame clones, some missing. The profile shows about 170,000 clones, over 85% of them singletons. About this clone itself: The antigen is not known.

General observations from the study: Of the AZD1222 recipients, only six or seven were seropositive at baseline.

CDR3 size: 15 residues. The J segment lost 2 bases and the V segment lost 2 bases, leaving 2 bases of the junction unmatched. Germline V gene sequence: CDR1 KGHSH, CDR2 LQKENI. The receptor was isolated from an adult in good health. Source: peripheral blood, taken on day 0 of AZD1222 vaccination. The chain carries TRBV18 and TRBJ1-3, with 8 bases identical to TRBD1. The CDR3 region is CASSPVTGAGNTIYF. The CDR3 DNA sequence: TGTGCCAGCTCACCAGTGACAGGGGCTGGAAACACCATATATTTT.